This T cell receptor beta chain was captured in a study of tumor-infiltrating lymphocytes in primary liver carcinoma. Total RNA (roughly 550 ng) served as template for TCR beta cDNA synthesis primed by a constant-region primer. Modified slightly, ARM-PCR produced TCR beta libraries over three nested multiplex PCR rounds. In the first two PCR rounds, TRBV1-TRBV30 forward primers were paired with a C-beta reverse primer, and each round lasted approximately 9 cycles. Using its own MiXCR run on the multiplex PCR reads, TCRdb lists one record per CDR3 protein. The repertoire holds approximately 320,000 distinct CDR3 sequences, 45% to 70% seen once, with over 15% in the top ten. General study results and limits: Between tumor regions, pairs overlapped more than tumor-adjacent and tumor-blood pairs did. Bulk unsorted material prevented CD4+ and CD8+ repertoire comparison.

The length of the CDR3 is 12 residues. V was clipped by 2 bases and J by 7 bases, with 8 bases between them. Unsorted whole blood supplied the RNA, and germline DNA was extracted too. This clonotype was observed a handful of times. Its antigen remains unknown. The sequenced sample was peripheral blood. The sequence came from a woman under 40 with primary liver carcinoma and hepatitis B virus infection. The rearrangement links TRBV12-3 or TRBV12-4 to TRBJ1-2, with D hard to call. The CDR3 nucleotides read TGTGCCAGCAGTTTACCAGTTTCTGGCTACACCTTC. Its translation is CASSLPVSGYTF.